This T cell receptor (beta chain) was recovered during a study of T-cell reconstitution after alpha-beta-depleted transplantation in children. V was cut by 5 bases and J by 6 bases, with 20 bases left in between. Germline V CDR1 and CDR2: DFQATT, SNEGSKA (reference sequence). This CDR3 has 15 residues. This clonotype was seen only once. This clone may be a read error of a much larger clone one base away. Using unique molecular identifiers, the investigators prepared the TCRbeta library. TCRdb re-called the PCR reads through MiXCR, storing one row per CDR3 protein. Among 350,000 to 450,000 distinct CDR3 sequences, about a fifth were seen once, and the ten largest hold 3.5% to 4%.

This sequence joins TRBV20-1 and TRBJ2-1, with D perhaps TRBD2 (5 bases). Sequenced here: PBMCs from the stem cell graft donor, sampled from the stem cell graft. This TCR was sampled from a human donor who donated a stem cell graft to a child with acute myeloid leukemia. The CDR3 DNA follows: TGCAGTGCTGGGAAAGCGGAAGGGCGAGGCAATGAGCAGTTCTTC. This gives the protein CSAGKAEGRGNEQFF.